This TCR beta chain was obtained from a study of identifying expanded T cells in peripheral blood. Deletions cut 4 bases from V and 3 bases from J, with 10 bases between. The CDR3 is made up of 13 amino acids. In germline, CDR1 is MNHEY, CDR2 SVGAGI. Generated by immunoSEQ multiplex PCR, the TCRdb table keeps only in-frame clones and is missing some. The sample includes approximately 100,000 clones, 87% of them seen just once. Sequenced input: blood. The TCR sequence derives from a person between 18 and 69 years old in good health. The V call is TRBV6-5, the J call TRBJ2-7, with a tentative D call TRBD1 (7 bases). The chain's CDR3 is CASSWQGGYEQYF. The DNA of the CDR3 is TGTGCCAGCAGTTGGCAGGGGGGCTACGAGCAGTACTTC.